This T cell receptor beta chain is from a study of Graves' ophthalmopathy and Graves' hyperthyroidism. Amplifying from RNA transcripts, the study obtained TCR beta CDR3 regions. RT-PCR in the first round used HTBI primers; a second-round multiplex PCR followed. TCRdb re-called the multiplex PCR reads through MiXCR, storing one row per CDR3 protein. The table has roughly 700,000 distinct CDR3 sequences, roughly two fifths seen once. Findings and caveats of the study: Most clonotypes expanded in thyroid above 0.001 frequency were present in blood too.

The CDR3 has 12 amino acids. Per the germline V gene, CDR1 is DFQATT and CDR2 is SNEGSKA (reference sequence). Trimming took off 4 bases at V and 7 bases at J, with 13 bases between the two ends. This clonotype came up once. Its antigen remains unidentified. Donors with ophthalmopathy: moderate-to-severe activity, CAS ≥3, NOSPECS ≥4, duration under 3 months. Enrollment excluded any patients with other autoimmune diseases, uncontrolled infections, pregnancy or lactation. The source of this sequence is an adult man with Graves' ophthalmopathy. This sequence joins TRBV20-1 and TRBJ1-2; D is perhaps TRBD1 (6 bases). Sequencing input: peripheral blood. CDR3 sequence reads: CSATGQGFGYTF. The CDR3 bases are TGCAGTGCTACGGGGCAGGGGTTTGGCTACACCTTC.